The clone carrying this T cell receptor (beta chain) was counted only a few times. Its matching antigen is unknown. This sample is drawn from a study of T-cell memory formation after mild COVID-19. On the study more broadly: Largely, TCR clusters stayed within a single donor.

Findings and caveats of the study: CD4+ bias marked clones expanding day 15 to 37, unlike balanced contracting clones.

TCRdb processed the 5' RACE reads anew with MiXCR; each CDR3 protein has one entry. This sample has a few hundred thousand distinct CDR3 sequences; around 25% occur once, and the top ten carry under 15%. V trimming: 0 bases; J trimming: 4 bases; junction bases outside the gene matches: 3. The CDR3 is made up of 16 amino acids. The germline V gene has CDR1 LGHNA and CDR2 YSLEER. The sequenced sample was PBMCs or a T cell subset sorted from them (not recorded which). The chain is built from TRBV4-3 and TRBJ2-1, with 10 bases that match TRBD2. The receptor's source is an adult woman who had mild COVID-19 (a few samples of this study predate the infection). Cell type and time point are not known. The CDR3 nucleotides read TGCGCCAGCAGCCAAGAATGGACTAGCGGTTACAATGAGCAGTTCTTC. The encoded protein is CASSQEWTSGYNEQFF.